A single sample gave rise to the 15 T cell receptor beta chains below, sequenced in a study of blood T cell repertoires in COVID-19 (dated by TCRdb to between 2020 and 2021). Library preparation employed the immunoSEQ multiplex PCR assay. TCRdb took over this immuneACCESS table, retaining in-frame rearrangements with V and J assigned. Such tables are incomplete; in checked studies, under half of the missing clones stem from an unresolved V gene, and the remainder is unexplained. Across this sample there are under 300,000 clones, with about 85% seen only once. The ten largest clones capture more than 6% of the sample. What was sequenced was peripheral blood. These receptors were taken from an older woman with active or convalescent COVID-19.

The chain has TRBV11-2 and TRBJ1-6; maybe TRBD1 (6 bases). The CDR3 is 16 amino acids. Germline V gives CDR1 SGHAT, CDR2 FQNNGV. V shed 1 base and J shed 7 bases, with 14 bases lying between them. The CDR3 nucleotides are TGTGCCAGCAGCTTAGCTCCGGGACAAGGGAATTCACCCCTCCACTTT. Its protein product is CASSLAPGQGNSPLHF.

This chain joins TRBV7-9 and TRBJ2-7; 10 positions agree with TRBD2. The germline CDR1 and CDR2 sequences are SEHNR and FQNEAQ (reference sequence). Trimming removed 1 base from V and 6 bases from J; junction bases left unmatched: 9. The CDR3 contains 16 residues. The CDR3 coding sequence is TGTGCCAGCAGCTTAGGAAGAGCGGGAGGGCCCGTCGAGCAGTACTTC. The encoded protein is CASSLGRAGGPVEQYF.

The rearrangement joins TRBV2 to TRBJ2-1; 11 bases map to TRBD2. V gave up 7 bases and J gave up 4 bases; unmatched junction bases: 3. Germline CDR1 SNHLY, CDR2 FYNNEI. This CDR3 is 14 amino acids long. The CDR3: CASIIAGGYNEQFF. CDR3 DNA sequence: TGTGCCAGCATCATAGCGGGAGGGTACAATGAGCAGTTCTTC.

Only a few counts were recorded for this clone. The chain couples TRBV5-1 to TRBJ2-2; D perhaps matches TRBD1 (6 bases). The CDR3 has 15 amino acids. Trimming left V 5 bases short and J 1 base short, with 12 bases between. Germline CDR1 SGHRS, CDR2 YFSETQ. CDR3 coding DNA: TGCGCCAGCAGACGGACAGCCATGAACACCGGGGAGCTGTTTTTT. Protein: CASRRTAMNTGELFF.

This CDR3 reads CASSGAGGYTDTQYF. CDR3 DNA sequence: TGTGCCAGCAGTGGAGCGGGGGGGTACACAGATACGCAGTATTTT. The chain has TRBV6-1 and TRBJ2-3; 10 bases line up with TRBD2. Per the germline V gene, CDR1 is MNHNS and CDR2 is SASEGT. This CDR3 contains 15 residues. The V gene end was trimmed by 4 bases and the J gene end by 2 bases; junction bases not matched to a gene: 3.

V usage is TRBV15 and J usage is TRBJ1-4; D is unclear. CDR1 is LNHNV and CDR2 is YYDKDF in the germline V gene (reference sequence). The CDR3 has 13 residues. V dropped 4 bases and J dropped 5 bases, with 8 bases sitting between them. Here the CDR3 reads CATSTTQNEKLFF. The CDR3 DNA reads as TGTGCCACCAGCACCACTCAAAATGAAAAACTGTTTTTT.

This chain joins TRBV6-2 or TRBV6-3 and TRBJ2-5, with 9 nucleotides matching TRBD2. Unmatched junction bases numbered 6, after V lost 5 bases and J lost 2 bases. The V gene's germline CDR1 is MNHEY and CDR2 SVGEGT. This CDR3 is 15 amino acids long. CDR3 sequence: CASSDIAGAQETQYF. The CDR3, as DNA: TGTGCCAGCAGTGATATAGCGGGGGCTCAAGAGACCCAGTACTTC.

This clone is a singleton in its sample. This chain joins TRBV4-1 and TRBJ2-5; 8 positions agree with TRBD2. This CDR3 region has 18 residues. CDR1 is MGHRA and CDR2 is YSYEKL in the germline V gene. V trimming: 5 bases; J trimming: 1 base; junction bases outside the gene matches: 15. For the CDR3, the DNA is TGCGCCAGCAGCTCCAGCGGGGGCCCGAGGTCCCTCCAAGAGACCCAGTACTTC. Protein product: CASSSSGGPRSLQETQYF.

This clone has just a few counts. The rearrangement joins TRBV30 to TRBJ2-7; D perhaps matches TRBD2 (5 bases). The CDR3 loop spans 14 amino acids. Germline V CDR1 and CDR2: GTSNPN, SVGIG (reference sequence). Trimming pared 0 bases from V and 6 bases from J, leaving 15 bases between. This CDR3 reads CAWSVRGWWGEQYF. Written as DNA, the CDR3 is TGTGCCTGGAGTGTACGGGGATGGTGGGGCGAGCAGTACTTC.

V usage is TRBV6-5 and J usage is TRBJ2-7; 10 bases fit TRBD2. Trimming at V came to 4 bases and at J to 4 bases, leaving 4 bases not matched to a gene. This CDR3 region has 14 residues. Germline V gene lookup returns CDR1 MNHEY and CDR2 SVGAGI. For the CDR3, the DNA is TGTGCCAGCAGTTCTCGGGGACTAGCGTACGAGCAGTACTTC. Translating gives CASSSRGLAYEQYF.

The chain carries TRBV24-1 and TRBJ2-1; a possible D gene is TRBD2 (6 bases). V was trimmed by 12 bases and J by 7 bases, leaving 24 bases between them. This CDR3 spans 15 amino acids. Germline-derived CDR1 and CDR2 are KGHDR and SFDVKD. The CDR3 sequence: CASGPGTGRNNEQFF. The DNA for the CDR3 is TGTGCCTCAGGTCCGGGAACGGGGAGGAATAATGAGCAGTTCTTC.

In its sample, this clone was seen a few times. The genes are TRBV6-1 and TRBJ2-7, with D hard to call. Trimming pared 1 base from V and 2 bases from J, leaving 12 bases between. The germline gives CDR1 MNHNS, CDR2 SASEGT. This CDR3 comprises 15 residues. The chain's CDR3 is CASSEGHTAAYEQYV. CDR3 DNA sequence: TGTGCCAGCAGTGAAGGACATACGGCCGCCTACGAGCAGTACGTC.

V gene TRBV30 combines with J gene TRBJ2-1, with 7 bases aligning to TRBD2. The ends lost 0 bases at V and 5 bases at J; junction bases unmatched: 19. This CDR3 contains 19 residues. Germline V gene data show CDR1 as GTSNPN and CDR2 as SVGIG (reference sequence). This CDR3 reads CAWSVLFEEGGPDNNEQFF. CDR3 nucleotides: TGTGCCTGGAGTGTACTCTTTGAGGAGGGAGGGCCCGACAACAATGAGCAGTTCTTC.

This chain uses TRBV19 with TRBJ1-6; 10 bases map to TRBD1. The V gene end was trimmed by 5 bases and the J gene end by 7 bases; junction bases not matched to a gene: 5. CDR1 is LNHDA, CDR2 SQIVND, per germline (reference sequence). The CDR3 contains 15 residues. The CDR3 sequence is CASSGTGDQNSPLHF. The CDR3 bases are TGTGCCAGTAGTGGGACAGGGGACCAAAATTCACCCCTCCACTTT.

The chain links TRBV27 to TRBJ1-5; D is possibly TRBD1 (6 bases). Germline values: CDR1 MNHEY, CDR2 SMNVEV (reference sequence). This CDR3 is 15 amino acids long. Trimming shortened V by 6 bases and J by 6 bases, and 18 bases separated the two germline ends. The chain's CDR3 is CASSPGHPYGQPQHF. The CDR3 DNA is TGTGCCAGCAGCCCGGGACACCCGTACGGTCAGCCCCAGCATTTT.